This passage covers 16 T cell receptor beta chains from one sample sequenced in a study of T cell responses to AZD1222 COVID-19 vaccine. Produced via immunoSEQ multiplex PCR; TCRdb's table is partial and in-frame only. Of over 130,000 clones listed, around 90% are singletons. The sample consisted of peripheral blood, taken 28 days after the second AZD1222 dose. These receptors came from an adult who received the AZD1222 COVID-19 vaccine.

V is TRBV6-2 or TRBV6-3 and J is TRBJ2-1; D might be TRBD1 (6 bases). This CDR3 contains 17 residues. The germline V gene encodes CDR1 MNHEY and CDR2 SVGEGT. The V and J ends lost 5 bases and 5 bases respectively, with 22 bases between them. CDR3 nucleotides: TGTGCCAGCAGTGTACGGAGTCGTCTCAGGGGTAACAATGAGCAGTTCTTC. This encodes CASSVRSRLRGNNEQFF.

V usage is TRBV15 and J usage is TRBJ2-3; D is possibly TRBD1 or TRBD2 (6 bases each). Germline values: CDR1 LNHNV, CDR2 YYDKDF (reference sequence). Trimming took off 1 base at V and 6 bases at J, with 17 bases between the two ends. The CDR3 has 16 amino acids. Written as DNA, the CDR3 is TGTGCCACCAGCAGAGGCCTGGAAGGGGGGAAGGATACGCAGTATTTT. Encoded protein: CATSRGLEGGKDTQYF.

This chain joins TRBV24-1 and TRBJ2-5; D is perhaps TRBD1 or TRBD2 (5 bases each). Germline V gives CDR1 KGHDR, CDR2 SFDVKD. The V gene lost 4 bases and the J gene lost 5 bases, with 13 bases spanning the gap. The CDR3 is made up of 14 amino acids. The CDR3 DNA sequence: TGTGCCACCAGTGACTCGGGACGCGGGGAGACCCAGTACTTC. This sequence encodes CATSDSGRGETQYF.

This sequence joins TRBV2 and TRBJ1-2, with 9 bases lining up with TRBD1. The V and J ends lost 4 bases and 5 bases, in that order; junction bases with no gene match: 5. Germline CDR1 is SNHLY and CDR2 is FYNNEI. CDR3 size: 14 residues. The CDR3 region is CASSARTGEYGYTF. The CDR3 coding sequence is TGTGCCAGCAGTGCGAGGACAGGGGAATATGGCTACACCTTC. The full variable domain, completed using reference TRBV2 and TRBJ1-2, is EPEVTQTPSHQVTQMGQEVILRCVPISNHLYFYWYRQILGQKVEFLVSFYNNEISEKSEIFDDQFSVERPDGSNFTLKIRSTKLEDSAMYFCASSARTGEYGYTFGSGTRLTVV.

The gene calls are TRBV15 and TRBJ1-1, with a tentative D call TRBD1 (5 bases). The V and J ends lost 0 bases and 8 bases respectively, with 10 bases between them. The germline CDR1 and CDR2 sequences are LNHNV and YYDKDF (reference sequence). This CDR3 is 13 amino acids long. This chain's CDR3 is CATSRERGNEAFF. CDR3 sequence (DNA): TGTGCCACCAGCAGAGAACGGGGGAACGAAGCTTTCTTT.

This clone was picked up a small number of times. This CDR3 is CASSPPFSPYEQYF. CDR3 nucleotides: TGTGCCAGCTCACCACCCTTCAGTCCCTACGAGCAGTACTTC. The chain has TRBV18 and TRBJ2-7; no reliable D call. Germline V gene lookup returns CDR1 KGHSH and CDR2 LQKENI. This CDR3 has 14 residues. Trimming removed 0 bases from V and 2 bases from J, with 8 bases in between.

The rearrangement uses TRBV4-1 and TRBJ2-1, with 8 nucleotides matching TRBD2. The germline CDR1 and CDR2 sequences are MGHRA and YSYEKL. With V trimmed by 1 base and J by 4 bases, 6 bases remained unmatched. The CDR3 is 16 amino acids. The CDR3 DNA is TGCGCCAGCAGCCAAGCCCGGACTAGCCGGTACAATGAGCAGTTCTTC. Translated, it gives CASSQARTSRYNEQFF.

The CDR3 reads CASSSTGGEQYF. CDR3 bases: TGTGCCAGCAGCTCCACGGGCGGCGAGCAGTACTTC. The chain uses TRBV7-9 and TRBJ2-7; D unclear. This CDR3 is built from 12 residues. The V end was cut by 4 bases, the J end by 6 bases, with 10 bases between. CDR1 and CDR2 (germline): SEHNR, FQNEAQ (reference sequence).

V usage is TRBV3-1 (or the pseudogene TRBV3-2) and J usage is TRBJ1-1; TRBD1 agrees at 7 bases. The CDR3 is 15 residues long. Unmatched junction bases numbered 9, after V lost 6 bases and J lost 2 bases. Germline V gene lookup returns CDR1 LGHDT and CDR2 YNNKEL (reference sequence). CDR3 in DNA: TGTGCCAGCAGTCGACCGGGACAGATAAACACTGAAGCTTTCTTT. This codes for CASSRPGQINTEAFF.

This clone was picked up a small number of times. The chain couples TRBV4-1 to TRBJ2-7, with TRBD2 identical over 10 bases. Trimming at V came to 1 base and at J to 6 bases, leaving 6 bases not matched to a gene. CDR3 length: 15 amino acids. Germline CDR1 MGHRA, CDR2 YSYEKL. In DNA, the CDR3 is TGCGCCAGCAGCCAAGGTGCTAGCGGGAGCCTCGAGCAGTACTTC. As protein: CASSQGASGSLEQYF.

This rearrangement joins TRBV5-1 to TRBJ2-2, with 12 nucleotides matching TRBD2. The germline gives CDR1 SGHRS, CDR2 YFSETQ. V was clipped by 5 bases and J by 7 bases; unmatched bases: 6. The CDR3 runs 15 residues. Here the CDR3 DNA reads TGCGCCAGCAGAACACTAGCGGGAGGAGACGGGGAGCTGTTTTTT. Its translation: CASRTLAGGDGELFF.

The chain recombines TRBV10-3 with TRBJ1-1; 7 positions agree with TRBD1. Germline V gene sequence: CDR1 ENHRY, CDR2 SYGVKD. Trimming at V came to 11 bases and at J to 2 bases, leaving 14 bases not matched to a gene. The length of the CDR3 is 15 residues. The CDR3 DNA reads TGTGCCTCCCGAAGCTTGACAGGGCCCAACACTGAAGCTTTCTTT. Its protein product is CASRSLTGPNTEAFF.

CDR3 DNA: TGTGCCAGCAGTTACTTAGGAGGTTTAGGCAATGAGCAGTTCTTC. This sequence encodes CASSYLGGLGNEQFF. The rearrangement joins TRBV6-2 or TRBV6-3 to TRBJ2-1; D may be TRBD2 (5 bases). V lost 1 base, J lost 6 bases, and 13 bases lay in between. There are 15 residues in the CDR3. Germline CDR1 and CDR2: MNHEY and SVGEGT.

The chain is built from TRBV6-4 and TRBJ2-2, with 13 bases that match TRBD2. V dropped 0 bases and J dropped 8; count of bases not matched to a gene: 3. The CDR3 spans 16 residues. Germline-derived CDR1 and CDR2 are MRHNA and SNTAGT. The CDR3 DNA is TGTGCCAGCAGTGACTCGGGACTAGCGGGAATAGGGGAGCTGTTTTTT. Translating gives CASSDSGLAGIGELFF.

In its sample, this clone was seen once. CDR3 in DNA: TGTGCCAGCAGCCTCTTGTCCGGGGCTAACACTGAAGCTTTCTTT. Protein: CASSLLSGANTEAFF. The chain links TRBV7-8 to TRBJ1-1, with D tentatively TRBD1 (5 bases). CDR3 size: 15 residues. V lost 5 bases, J lost 2 bases, and 15 bases lay in between. Germline V gene lookup returns CDR1 SGHVS and CDR2 FQNEAQ.

This clone was recorded only once. At one end the junction does not follow the germline gene, possibly because of a read error. The rearrangement joins TRBV11-2 to TRBJ2-1; D not resolved. This CDR3 spans 14 amino acids. Looked up from germline, CDR1 is SGHAT and CDR2 is FQNNGV. The DNA of the CDR3 is TGTGCCACCCGTCGATCTACCTCCCACAATGAGCAGTTCTTC. Protein sequence: CATRRSTSHNEQFF.